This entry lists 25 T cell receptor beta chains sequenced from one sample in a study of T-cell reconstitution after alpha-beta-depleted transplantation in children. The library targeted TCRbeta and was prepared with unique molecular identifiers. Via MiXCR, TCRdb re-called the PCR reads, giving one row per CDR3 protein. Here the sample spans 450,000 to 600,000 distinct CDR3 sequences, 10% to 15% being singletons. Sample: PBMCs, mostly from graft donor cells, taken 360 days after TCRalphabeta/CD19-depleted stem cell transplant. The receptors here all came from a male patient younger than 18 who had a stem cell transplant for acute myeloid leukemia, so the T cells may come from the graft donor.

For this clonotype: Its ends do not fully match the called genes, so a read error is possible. CDR3 sequence: CASSMVTGVHTRYF. The CDR3 DNA is TGTGCCAGTAGTATGGTTACCGGTGTCCATACGCGGTATTTT. The chain is built from TRBV19 and TRBJ2-3; D unclear. The length of the CDR3 is 14 residues. CDR1 is LNHDA and CDR2 is SQIVND in the germline V gene (reference sequence).

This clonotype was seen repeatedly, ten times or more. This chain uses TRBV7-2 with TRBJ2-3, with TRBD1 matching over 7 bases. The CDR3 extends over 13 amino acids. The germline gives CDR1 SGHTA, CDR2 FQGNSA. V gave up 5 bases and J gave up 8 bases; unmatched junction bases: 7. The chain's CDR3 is CASSARQGGTQYF. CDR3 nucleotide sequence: TGTGCCAGCAGCGCACGACAGGGTGGTACGCAGTATTTT.

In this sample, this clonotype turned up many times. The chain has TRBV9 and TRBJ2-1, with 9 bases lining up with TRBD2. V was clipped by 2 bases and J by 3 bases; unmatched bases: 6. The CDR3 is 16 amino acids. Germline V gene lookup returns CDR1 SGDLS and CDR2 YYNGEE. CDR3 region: CASSVIGAGGYNEQFF. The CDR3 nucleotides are TGTGCCAGCAGCGTCATCGGAGCGGGAGGCTACAATGAGCAGTTCTTC.

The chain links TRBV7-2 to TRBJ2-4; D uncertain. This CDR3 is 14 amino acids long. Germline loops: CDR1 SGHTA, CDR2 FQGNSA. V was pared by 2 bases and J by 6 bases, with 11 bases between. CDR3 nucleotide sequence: TGTGCCAGCAGCTTAAGGGTCGAGAGAAACATTCAGTACTTC. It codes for CASSLRVERNIQYF.

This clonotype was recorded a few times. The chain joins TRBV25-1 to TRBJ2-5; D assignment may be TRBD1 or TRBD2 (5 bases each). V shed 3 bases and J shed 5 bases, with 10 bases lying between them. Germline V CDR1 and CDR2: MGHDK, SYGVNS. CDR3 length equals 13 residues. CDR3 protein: CASSEMGDETQYF. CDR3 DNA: TGTGCCAGCAGTGAGATGGGGGACGAGACCCAGTACTTC.

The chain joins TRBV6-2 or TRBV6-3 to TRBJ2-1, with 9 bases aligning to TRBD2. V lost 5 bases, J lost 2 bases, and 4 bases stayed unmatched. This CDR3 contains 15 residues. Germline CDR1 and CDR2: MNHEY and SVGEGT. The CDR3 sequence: CASSISGGPYNEQFF. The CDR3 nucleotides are TGTGCCAGCAGTATAAGCGGGGGGCCCTACAATGAGCAGTTCTTC.

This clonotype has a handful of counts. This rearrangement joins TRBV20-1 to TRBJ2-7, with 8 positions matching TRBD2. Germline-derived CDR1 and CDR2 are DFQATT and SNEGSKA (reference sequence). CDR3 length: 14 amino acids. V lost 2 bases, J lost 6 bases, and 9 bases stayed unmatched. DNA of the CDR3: TGCAGTGCTAGACAGGCGGGGGGCCTACGCGAGCAGTACTTC. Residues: CSARQAGGLREQYF.

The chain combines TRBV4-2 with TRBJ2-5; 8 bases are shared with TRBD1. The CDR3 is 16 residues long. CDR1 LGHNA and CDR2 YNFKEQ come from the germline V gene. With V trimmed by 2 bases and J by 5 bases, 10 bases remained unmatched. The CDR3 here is CASSQSTGAGEETQYF. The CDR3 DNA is TGTGCCAGCAGCCAATCGACAGGGGCTGGGGAGGAGACCCAGTACTTC.

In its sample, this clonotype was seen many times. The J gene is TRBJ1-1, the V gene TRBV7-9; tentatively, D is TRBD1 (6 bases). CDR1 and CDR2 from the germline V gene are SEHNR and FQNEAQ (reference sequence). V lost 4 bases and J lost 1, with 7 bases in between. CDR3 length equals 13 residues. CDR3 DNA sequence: TGTGCCAGCAGCTCGGGACAGAACACTGAAGCTTTCTTT. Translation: CASSSGQNTEAFF.

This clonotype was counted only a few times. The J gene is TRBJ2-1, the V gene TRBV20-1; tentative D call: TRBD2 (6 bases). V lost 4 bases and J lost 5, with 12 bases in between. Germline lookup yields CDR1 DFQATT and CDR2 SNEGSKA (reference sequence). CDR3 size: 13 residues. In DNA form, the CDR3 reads TGCAGTGCTAATCGCGGGAACGACAATGAGCAGTTCTTC. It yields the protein CSANRGNDNEQFF.

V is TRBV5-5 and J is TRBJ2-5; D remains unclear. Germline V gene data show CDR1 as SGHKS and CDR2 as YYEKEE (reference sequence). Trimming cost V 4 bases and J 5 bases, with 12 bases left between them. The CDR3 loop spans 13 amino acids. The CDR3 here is CASSPPEGETQYF. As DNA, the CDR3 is TGTGCCAGCAGCCCTCCGGAAGGGGAGACCCAGTACTTC.

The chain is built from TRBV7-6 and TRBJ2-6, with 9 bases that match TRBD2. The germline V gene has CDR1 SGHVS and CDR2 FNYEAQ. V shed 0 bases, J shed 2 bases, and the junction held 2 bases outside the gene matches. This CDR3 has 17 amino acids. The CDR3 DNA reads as TGTGCCAGCAGCTTAGCGGTAGCGGGGGCTGGGGCCAACGTCCTGACTTTC. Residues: CASSLAVAGAGANVLTF.

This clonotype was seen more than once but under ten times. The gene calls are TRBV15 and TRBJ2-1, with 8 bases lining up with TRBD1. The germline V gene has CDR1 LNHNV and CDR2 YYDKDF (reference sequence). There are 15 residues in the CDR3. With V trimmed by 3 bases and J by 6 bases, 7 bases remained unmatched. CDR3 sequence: CATSSPGQVPNEQFF. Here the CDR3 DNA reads TGTGCCACCAGCAGCCCGGGACAGGTACCCAATGAGCAGTTCTTC.

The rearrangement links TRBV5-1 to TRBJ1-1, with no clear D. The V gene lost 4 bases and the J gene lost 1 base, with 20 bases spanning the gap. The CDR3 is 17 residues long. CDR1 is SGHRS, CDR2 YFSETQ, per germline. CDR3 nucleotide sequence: TGCGCCAGCAGCCCCCGGGTCCTCCCCGATTCGAACACTGAAGCTTTCTTT. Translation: CASSPRVLPDSNTEAFF.

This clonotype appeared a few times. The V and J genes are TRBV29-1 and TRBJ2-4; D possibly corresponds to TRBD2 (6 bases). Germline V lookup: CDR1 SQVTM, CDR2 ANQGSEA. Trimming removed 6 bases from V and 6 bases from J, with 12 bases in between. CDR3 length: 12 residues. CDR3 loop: CSVQTSRNIQYF. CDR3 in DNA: TGCAGCGTCCAGACTAGTCGAAACATTCAGTACTTC.

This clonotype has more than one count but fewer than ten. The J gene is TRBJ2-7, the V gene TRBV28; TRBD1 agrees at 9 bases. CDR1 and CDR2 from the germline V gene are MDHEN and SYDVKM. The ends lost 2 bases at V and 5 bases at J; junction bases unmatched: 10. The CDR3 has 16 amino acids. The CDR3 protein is CASSLEYGTGYNEQYF. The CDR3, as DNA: TGTGCCAGCAGTTTAGAATATGGGACAGGGTACAACGAGCAGTACTTC.

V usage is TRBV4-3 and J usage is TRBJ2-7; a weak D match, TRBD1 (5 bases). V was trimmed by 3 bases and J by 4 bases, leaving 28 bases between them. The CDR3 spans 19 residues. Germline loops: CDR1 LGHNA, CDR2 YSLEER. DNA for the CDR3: TGCGCCAGCAGCCACCGAATTGGACCCAGGGCTTTGGCGTCGTACGAGCAGTACTTC. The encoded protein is CASSHRIGPRALASYEQYF.

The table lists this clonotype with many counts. In DNA, the CDR3 is TGTGCCAGCAGCCACTCCTCCTACGAGCAGTACTTC. This encodes CASSHSSYEQYF. The chain links TRBV7-2 to TRBJ2-7; no reliable D call. Germline V lookup: CDR1 SGHTA, CDR2 FQGNSA. V lost 5 bases, J lost 0 bases, and 5 bases lay in between. The CDR3 contains 12 residues. Based on the CDR3 plus reference TRBV7-2 and TRBJ2-7, the full variable domain is GAGVSQSPSNKVTEKGKDVELRCDPISGHTALYWYRQSLGQGLEFLIYFQGNSAPDKSGLPSDRFSAERTGGSVSTLTIQRTQQEDSAVYLCASSHSSYEQYFGPGTRLTVT.

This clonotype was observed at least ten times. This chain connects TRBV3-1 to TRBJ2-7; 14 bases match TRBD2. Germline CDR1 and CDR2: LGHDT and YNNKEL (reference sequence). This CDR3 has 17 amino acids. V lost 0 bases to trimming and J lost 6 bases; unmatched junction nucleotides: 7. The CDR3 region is CASSQEVGLAGESEQYF. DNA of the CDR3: TGTGCCAGCAGCCAAGAGGTGGGACTAGCGGGGGAGTCCGAGCAGTACTTC.

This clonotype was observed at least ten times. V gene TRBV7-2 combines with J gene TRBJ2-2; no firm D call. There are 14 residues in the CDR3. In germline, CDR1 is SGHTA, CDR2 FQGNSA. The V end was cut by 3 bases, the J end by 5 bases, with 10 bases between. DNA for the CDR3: TGTGCCAGCAGCTTGAGGTCGGTTACCGGGGAGCTGTTTTTT. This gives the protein CASSLRSVTGELFF.

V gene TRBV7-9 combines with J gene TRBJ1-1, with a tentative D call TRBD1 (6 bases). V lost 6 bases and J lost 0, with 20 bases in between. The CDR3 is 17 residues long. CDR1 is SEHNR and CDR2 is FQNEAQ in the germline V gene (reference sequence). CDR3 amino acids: CASSFGGGAPMNTEAFF. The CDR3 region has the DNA TGTGCCAGCAGTTTTGGGGGGGGCGCGCCCATGAACACTGAAGCTTTCTTT.

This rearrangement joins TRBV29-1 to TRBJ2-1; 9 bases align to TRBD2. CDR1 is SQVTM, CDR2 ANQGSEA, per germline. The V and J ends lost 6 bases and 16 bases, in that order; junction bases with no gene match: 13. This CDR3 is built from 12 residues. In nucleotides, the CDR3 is TGCAGCGTCCTTTATAGCGGGAGTGTGTTATTCTTC. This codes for CSVLYSGSVLFF.

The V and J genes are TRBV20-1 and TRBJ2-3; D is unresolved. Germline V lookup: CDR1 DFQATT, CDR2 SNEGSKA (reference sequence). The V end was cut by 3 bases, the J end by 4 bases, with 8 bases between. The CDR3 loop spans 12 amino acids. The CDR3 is CSASWASDTQYF. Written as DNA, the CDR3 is TGCAGTGCTAGTTGGGCCTCAGATACGCAGTATTTT.

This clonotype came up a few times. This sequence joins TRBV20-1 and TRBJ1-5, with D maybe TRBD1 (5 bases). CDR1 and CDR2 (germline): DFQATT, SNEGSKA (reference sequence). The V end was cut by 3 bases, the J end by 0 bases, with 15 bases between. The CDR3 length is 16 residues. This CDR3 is CSASRSGIYSNQPQHF. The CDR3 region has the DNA TGCAGTGCTAGTCGATCAGGGATTTATAGCAATCAGCCCCAGCATTTT.

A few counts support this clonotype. CDR3 in amino acids: CASGGLAFPRDGEQFF. CDR3 DNA sequence: TGCGCCAGCGGCGGATTGGCCTTTCCCCGGGACGGTGAGCAGTTCTTC. The chain joins TRBV5-1 to TRBJ2-1; D possibly matches TRBD1 or TRBD2 (5 bases each). Trimming shortened V by 7 bases and J by 9 bases, and 26 bases separated the two germline ends. The CDR3 extends over 16 amino acids. Looked up from germline, CDR1 is SGHRS and CDR2 is YFSETQ.